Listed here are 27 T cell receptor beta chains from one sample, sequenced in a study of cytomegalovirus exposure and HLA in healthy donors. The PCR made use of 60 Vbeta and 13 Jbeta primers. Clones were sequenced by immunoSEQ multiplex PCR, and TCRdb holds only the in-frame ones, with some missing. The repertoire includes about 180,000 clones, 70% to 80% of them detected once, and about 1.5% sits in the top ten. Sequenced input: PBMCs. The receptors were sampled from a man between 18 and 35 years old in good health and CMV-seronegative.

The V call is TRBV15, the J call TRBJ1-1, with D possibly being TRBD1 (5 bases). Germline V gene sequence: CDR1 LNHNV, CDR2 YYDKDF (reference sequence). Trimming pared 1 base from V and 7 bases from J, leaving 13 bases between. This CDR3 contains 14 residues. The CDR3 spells CATSRVGLGDEAFF. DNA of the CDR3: TGTGCCACCAGCAGAGTGGGGTTAGGGGATGAAGCTTTCTTT.

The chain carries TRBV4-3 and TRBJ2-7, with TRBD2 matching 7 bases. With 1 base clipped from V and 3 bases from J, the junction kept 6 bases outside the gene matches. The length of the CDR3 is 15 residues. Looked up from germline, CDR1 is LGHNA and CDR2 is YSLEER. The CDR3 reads CASSQVPRGVYEQYF. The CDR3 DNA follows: TGCGCCAGCAGCCAAGTTCCTCGGGGGGTCTACGAGCAGTACTTC.

The CDR3: CASSLAPANEKLFF. CDR3 bases: TGCGCCAGCAGCTTGGCTCCTGCTAATGAAAAACTGTTTTTT. The chain couples TRBV5-1 to TRBJ1-4; D uncertain. The CDR3 is made up of 14 amino acids. Looked up from germline, CDR1 is SGHRS and CDR2 is YFSETQ. The germline V and J ends were trimmed by 0 bases and 3 bases, with 6 bases remaining between them.

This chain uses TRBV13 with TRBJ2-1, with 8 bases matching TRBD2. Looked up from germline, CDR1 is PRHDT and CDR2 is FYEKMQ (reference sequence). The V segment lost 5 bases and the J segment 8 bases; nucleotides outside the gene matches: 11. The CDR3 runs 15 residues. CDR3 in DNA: TGTGCCAGCAGCAACTCGCAGACTAGCGTCTATGAGCAGTTCTTC. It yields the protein CASSNSQTSVYEQFF.

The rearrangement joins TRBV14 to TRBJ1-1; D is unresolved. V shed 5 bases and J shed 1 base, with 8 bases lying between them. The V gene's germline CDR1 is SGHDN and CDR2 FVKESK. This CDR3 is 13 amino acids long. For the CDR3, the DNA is TGTGCCAGCAGCGAAAATAGGAACACTGAAGCTTTCTTT. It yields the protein CASSENRNTEAFF.

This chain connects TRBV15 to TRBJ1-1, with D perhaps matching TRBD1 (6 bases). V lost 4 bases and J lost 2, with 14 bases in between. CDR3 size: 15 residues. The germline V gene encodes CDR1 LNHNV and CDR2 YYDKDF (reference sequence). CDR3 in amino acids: CATSKGRTVNTEAFF. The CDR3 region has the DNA TGTGCCACCAGCAAGGGAAGGACAGTAAACACTGAAGCTTTCTTT. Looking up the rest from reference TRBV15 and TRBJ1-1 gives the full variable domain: DAMVIQNPRYQVTQFGKPVTLSCSQTLNHNVMYWYQQKSSQAPKLLFHYYDKDFNNEADTPDNFQSRRPNTSFCFLDIRSPGLGDTAMYLCATSKGRTVNTEAFFGQGTRLTVV.

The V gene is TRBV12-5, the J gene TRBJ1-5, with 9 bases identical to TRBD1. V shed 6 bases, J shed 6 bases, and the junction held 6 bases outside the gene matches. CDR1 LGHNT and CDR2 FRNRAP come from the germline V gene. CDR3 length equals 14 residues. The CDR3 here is CASGQGQGSQPQHF. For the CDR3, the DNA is TGTGCTAGTGGCCAGGGACAGGGCAGTCAGCCCCAGCATTTT. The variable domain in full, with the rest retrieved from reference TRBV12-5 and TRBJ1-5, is DARVTQTPRHKVTEMGQEVTMRCQPILGHNTVFWYRQTMMQGLELLAYFRNRAPLDDSGMPKDRFSAEMPDATLATLKIQPSEPRDSAVYFCASGQGQGSQPQHFGDGTRLSIL.

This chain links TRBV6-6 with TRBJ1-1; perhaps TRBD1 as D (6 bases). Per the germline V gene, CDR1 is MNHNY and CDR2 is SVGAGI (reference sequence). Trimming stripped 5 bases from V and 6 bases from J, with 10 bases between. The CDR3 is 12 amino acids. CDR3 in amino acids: CASSNRAPEAFF. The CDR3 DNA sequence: TGTGCCAGCAGTAACAGGGCCCCTGAAGCTTTCTTT.

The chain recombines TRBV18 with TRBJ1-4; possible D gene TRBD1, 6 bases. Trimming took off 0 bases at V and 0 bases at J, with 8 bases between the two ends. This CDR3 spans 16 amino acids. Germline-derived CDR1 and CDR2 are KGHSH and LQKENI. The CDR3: CASSPPKGATNEKLFF. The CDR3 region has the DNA TGTGCCAGCTCACCACCGAAGGGGGCAACTAATGAAAAACTGTTTTTT. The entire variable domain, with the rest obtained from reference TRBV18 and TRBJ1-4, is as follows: NAGVMQNPRHLVRRRGQEARLRCSPMKGHSHVYWYRQLPEEGLKFMVYLQKENIIDESGMPKERFSAEFPKEGPSILRIQQVVRGDSAAYFCASSPPKGATNEKLFFGSGTQLSVL.

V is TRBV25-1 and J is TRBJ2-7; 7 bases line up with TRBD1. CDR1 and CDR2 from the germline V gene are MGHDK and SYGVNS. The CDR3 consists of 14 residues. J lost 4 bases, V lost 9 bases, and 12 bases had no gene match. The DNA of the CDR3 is TGTGCCAGTAACCACCGGGACAGTACATACGAGCAGTACTTC. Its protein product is CASNHRDSTYEQYF.

CDR3 sequence (DNA): TGCGCCAGCAGCCCGGGACAGGGGCAGGCATACGAGCAGTACTTC. Its translation is CASSPGQGQAYEQYF. V usage is TRBV4-1 and J usage is TRBJ2-7, with TRBD1 matching over 10 bases. Germline V gene data show CDR1 as MGHRA and CDR2 as YSYEKL. V lost 4 bases, J lost 4 bases, and 7 bases stayed unmatched. The CDR3 covers 15 residues.

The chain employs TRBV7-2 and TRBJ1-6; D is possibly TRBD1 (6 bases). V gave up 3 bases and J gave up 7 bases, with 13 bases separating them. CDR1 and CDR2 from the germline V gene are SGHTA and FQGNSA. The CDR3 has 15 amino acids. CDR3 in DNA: TGTGCCAGCAGCTTGACAGGACTCAAAAATTCACCCCTCCACTTT. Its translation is CASSLTGLKNSPLHF.

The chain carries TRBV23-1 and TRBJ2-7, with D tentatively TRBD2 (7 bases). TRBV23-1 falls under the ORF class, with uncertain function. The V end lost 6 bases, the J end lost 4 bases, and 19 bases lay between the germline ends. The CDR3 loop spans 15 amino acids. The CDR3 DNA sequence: TGCGCCAGCAGACAACCGAGGAGGGGGGGGTACGAGCAGTACTTC. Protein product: CASRQPRRGGYEQYF.

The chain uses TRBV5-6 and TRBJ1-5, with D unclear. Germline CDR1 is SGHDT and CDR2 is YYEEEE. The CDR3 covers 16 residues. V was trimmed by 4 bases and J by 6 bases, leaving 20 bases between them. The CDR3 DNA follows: TGTGCCAGCAGCCAGGAGGTTGGGAAGGATATTCAGCCCCAGCATTTT. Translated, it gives CASSQEVGKDIQPQHF.

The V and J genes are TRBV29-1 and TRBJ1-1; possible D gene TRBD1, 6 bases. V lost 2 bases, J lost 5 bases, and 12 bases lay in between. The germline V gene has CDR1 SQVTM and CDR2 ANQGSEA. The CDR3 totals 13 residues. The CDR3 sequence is CSVEQGSETEAFF. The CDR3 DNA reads TGCAGCGTTGAACAGGGGTCGGAGACTGAAGCTTTCTTT.

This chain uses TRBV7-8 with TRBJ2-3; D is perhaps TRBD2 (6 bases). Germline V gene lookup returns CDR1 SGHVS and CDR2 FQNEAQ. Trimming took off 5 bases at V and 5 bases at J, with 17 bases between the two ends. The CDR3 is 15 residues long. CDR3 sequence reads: CASSRRDSLVDTQYF. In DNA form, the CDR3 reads TGTGCCAGCAGCCGTCGGGACTCTCTAGTAGATACGCAGTATTTT.

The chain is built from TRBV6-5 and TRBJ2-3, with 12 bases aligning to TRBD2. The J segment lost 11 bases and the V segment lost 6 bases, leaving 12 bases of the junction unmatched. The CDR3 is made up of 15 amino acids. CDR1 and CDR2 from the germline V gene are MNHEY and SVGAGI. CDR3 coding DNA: TGTGCCAGCAGCCAGACTAGCGGGGGAACGCGCGGGCAGTATTTT. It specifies CASSQTSGGTRGQYF.

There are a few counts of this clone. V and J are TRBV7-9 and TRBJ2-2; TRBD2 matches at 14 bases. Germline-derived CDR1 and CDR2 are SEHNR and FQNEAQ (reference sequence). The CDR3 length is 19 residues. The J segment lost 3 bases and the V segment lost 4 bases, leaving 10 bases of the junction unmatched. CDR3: CASSSGPRTSGGYTGELFF. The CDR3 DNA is TGTGCCAGCAGCTCCGGACCCCGGACTAGCGGGGGGTACACCGGGGAGCTGTTTTTT.

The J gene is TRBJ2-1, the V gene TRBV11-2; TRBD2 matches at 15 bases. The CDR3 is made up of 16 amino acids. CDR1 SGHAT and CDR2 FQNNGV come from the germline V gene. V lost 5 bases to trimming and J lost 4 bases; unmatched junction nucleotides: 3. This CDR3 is CASSKGLAGGYNEQFF. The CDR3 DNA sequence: TGTGCCAGCAGCAAAGGACTAGCGGGGGGGTACAATGAGCAGTTCTTC.

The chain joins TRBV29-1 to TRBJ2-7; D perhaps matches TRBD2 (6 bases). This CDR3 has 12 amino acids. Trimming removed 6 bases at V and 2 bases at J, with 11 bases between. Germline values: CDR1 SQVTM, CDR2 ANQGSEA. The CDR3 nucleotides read TGCAGCGTACGTGCGGGGCCCTACGAGCAGTACTTC. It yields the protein CSVRAGPYEQYF.

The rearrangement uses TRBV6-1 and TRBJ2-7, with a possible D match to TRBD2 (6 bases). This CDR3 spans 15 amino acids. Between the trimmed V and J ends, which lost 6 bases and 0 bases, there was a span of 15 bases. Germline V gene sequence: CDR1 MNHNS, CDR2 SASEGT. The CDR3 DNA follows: TGTGCCAGCAGGGAGGGACTTGTTAGCTCCTACGAGCAGTACTTC. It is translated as CASREGLVSSYEQYF.

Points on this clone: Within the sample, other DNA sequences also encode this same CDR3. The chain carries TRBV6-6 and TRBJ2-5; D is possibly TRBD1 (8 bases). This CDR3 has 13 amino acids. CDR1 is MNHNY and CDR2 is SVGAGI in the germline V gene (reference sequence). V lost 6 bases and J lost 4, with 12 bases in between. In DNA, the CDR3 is TGTGCCAGCAGAACAGGGGGGGGAGAGACCCAGTACTTC. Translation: CASRTGGGETQYF.

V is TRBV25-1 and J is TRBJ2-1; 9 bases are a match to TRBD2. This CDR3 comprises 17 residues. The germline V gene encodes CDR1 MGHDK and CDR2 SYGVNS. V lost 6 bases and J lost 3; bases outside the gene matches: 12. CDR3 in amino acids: CASRPRTYSGSYNEQFF. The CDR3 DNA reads TGTGCCAGCAGACCCCGAACCTATAGCGGGAGCTACAATGAGCAGTTCTTC.

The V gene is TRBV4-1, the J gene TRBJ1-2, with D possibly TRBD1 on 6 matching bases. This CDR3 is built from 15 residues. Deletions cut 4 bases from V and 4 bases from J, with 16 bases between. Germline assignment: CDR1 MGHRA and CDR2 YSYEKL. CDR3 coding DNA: TGCGCCAGCAGCCGACAAACGGACAGTCCCTATGGCTACACCTTC. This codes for CASSRQTDSPYGYTF.

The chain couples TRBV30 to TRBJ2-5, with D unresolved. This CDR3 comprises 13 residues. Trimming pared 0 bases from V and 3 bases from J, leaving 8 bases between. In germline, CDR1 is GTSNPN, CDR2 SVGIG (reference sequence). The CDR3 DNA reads TGTGCCTGGAGTGTACTCTCTGAAGAGACCCAGTACTTC. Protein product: CAWSVLSEETQYF.

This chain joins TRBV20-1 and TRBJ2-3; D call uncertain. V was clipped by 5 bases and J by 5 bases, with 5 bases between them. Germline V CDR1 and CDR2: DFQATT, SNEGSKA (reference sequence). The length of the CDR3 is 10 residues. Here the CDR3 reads CSALGDTQYF. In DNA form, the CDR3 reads TGCAGTGCTCTAGGAGATACGCAGTATTTT.

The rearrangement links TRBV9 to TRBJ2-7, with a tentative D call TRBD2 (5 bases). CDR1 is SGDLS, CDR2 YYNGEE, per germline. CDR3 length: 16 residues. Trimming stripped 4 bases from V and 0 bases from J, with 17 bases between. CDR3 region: CASSPTGSSLSYEQYF. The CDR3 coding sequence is TGTGCCAGCAGCCCTACGGGGAGCTCTCTCTCCTACGAGCAGTACTTC.